This paragraph reports one T cell receptor (beta chain). These data are taken from a study of blood T cell repertoires in COVID-19. Germline loops: CDR1 SGDLS, CDR2 YYNGEE. CDR3 length: 14 residues. V dropped 0 bases and J dropped 5 bases, with 12 bases sitting between them. In the study's own analysis: Amplifying reference gene primers gave estimates of nucleated cell counts. The repertoire was sequenced with immunoSEQ multiplex PCR; TCRdb's copy has only in-frame clones and lacks some. V and J calls plus clone size are reproduced from that table; the DNA served to infer D and trimming. The sample includes 45,000 to 55,000 clones, around four fifths of them seen just once.

The V and J genes are TRBV9 and TRBJ2-7, with a possible D match to TRBD1 (5 bases). The sequence was obtained from a human donor in a cohort sampled during active COVID-19. What was sequenced was peripheral blood. CDR3: CASSVDWGRNEQYF. Written as DNA, the CDR3 is TGTGCCAGCAGCGTAGACTGGGGCCGGAACGAGCAGTACTTC. Looking up the rest from reference TRBV9 and TRBJ2-7 gives the full variable domain: DSGVTQTPKHLITATGQRVTLRCSPRSGDLSVYWYQQSLDQGLQFLIQYYNGEERAKGNILERFSAQQFPDLHSELNLSSLELGDSALYFCASSVDWGRNEQYFGPGTRLTVT.